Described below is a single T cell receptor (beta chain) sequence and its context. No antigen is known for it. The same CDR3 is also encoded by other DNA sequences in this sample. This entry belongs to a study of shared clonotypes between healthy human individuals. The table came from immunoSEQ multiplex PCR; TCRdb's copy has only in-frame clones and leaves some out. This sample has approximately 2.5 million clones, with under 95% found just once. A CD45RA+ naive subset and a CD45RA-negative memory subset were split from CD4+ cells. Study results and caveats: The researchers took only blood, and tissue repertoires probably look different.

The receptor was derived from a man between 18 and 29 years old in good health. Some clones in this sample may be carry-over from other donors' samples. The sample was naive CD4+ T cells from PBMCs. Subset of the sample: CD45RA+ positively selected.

The CDR3 nucleotides are TGTGCCAGCAGCCCAAAGGCAGGTACCTACAATGAGCAGTTCTTC. Its protein is CASSPKAGTYNEQFF. J is TRBJ2-1 and V is TRBV7-2; D is undetermined. Germline CDR1 is SGHTA and CDR2 is FQGNSA. This CDR3 comprises 15 residues. V was pared by 5 bases and J by 2 bases, with 13 bases between.